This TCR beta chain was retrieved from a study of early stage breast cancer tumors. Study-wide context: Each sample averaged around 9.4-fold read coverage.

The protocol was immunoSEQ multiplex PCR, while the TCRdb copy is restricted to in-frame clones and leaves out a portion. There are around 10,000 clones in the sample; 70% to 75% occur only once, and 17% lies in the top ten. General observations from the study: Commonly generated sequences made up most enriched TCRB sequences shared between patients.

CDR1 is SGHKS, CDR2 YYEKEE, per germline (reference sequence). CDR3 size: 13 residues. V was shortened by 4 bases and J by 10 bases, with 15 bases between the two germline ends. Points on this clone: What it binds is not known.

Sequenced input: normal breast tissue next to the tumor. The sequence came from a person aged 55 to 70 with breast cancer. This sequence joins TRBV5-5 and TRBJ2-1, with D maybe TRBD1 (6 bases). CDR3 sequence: CASSPNRANEQFF. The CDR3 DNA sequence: TGTGCCAGCAGCCCCAACAGGGCTAACGAGCAGTTCTTC.